This T cell receptor beta chain was identified during a study of blood T cell repertoires in COVID-19 (dated by TCRdb to about 2020). With regard to the full study: Samples from collaborators originated in the United States, Italy and Spain and spanned both the acute and convalescent phases of COVID-19. The prospective study material was composed of cDNA or gDNA derived from T cells, B-cell-depleted T cells, or PBMCs. Subjects who had been exposed to COVID-19, were actively infected with it, or had recovered from it provided the deeply sampled blood TCRbeta repertoires that made up the dataset. The repertoires were made available in a free public database intended to serve as a resource for research on the immune response to SARS-CoV-2. The samples were drawn from the first 160 participants of the ongoing ImmuneRACE study and from 1,254 subjects provided by 6 global collaborators. Nearly every sample came with metadata listing a de-identified subject ID, COVID-19 status, age in years and sex. Where available, HLA class I and class II types were taken from metadata supplied by the sample provider and were not determined by assay-based typing. Results and caveats for the whole study, not just this receptor: The quantity of clinical and demographic metadata differed by source and by participant and was supplied without curation.

Collaborating institutions collected whole blood in K2EDTA tubes following their own protocols. Collaborator samples were shipped for TCRbeta analysis as frozen whole blood, isolated PBMCs, or DNA extracted from either sample type. Comment on this clone: Its antigen is not yet known. Within one base of it there is no much larger clone, and no base qualities were kept.

The CDR3 runs 15 amino acids, cysteine and phenylalanine included. Left in the record is the CDR3 DNA by itself, 45 bases read in frame from the first base. For CDR1 and CDR2, the germline V gene lists KGHSH and LQKENI. Cut back by 1 base and 7 bases, the V and J ends lie 14 bases apart. TCRbeta CDR3 regions were amplified from genomic DNA by means of the immunoSEQ Assay, a bias-controlled multiplex PCR. The authors' analysis ran thus. Nucleated cell counts per sample were estimated from amplification of reference gene primers within the assay. To quantify the absolute abundance of each unique TCRbeta CDR3 rearrangement, sequence reads were collapsed and filtered. For each sample, productive Simpson clonality was calculated as the square root of Simpson's diversity index across productive rearrangements. Sourced from immuneACCESS, this table was stored by TCRdb with only in-frame sequences that have V and J called. A share of the clones is absent; for the studies checked, an unresolved V gene accounts for under half, and the remainder has no known explanation. The V and J calls and clone size come from that table; D and trimming were worked out from the DNA. In all, the sample holds about 200,000 clones, and around 80% of those were seen once. The ten largest clones capture less than 6% of the sample.

The sequence was obtained from a woman in her 70s with acute or convalescent COVID-19. The sequencing sample was made of peripheral blood. The V and J segments used are TRBV18 and TRBJ2-1; the D gene is perhaps TRBD2, from 5 matching bases. The nucleotide sequence reads TGTGCCAGCTCACCACTCTTAGGTGGGGAGAATGAGCAGTTCTTC. This gives the protein CASSPLLGGENEQFF. The full variable domain, completed from the reference TRBV18 and TRBJ2-1 proteins outside the CDR3, reads NAGVMQNPRHLVRRRGQEARLRCSPMKGHSHVYWYRQLPEEGLKFMVYLQKENIIDESGMPKERFSAEFPKEGPSILRIQQVVRGDSAAYFCASSPLLGGENEQFFGPGTRLTVL.